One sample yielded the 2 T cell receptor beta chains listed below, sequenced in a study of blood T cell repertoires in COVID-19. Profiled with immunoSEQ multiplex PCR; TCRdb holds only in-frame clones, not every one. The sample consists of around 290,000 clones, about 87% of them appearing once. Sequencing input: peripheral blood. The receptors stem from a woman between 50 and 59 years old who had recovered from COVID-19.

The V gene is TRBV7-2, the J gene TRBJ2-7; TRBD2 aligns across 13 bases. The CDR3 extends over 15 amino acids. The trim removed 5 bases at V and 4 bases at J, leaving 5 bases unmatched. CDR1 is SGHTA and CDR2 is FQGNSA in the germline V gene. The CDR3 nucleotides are TGTGCCAGCAGCATCACTAGCGGGGGGGAGTACGAGCAGTACTTC. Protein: CASSITSGGEYEQYF.

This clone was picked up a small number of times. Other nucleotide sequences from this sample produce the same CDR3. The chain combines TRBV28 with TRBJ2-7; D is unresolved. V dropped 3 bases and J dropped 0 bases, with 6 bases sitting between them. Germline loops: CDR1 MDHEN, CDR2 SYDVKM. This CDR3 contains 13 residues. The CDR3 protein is CASSFPSSYEQYF. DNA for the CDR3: TGTGCCAGCAGTTTCCCGAGCTCCTACGAGCAGTACTTC.